These 14 T cell receptor beta chains were all obtained from the same sample, sequenced in a study of shared clonotypes between healthy human individuals. Measured with immunoSEQ multiplex PCR; TCRdb has only the in-frame clones, and not every one. The sample lists around 700,000 clones, about two thirds occurring once. Sample: memory CD4+ T cells sorted from blood. Subset indicated: CD45RA-negative fraction. These receptor sequences come from a woman in her 30s in good health.

As DNA, the CDR3 is TGTGCCAGCTCACCATGGGACGCGGACACCGGGGAGCTGTTTTTT. It translates to CASSPWDADTGELFF. The rearrangement uses TRBV18 and TRBJ2-2; D may correspond to TRBD1 or TRBD2 (5 bases each). CDR3 length equals 15 residues. Trimming cost V 2 bases and J 3 bases, with 10 bases left between them. The germline CDR1 and CDR2 sequences are KGHSH and LQKENI. Together with reference TRBV18 and TRBJ2-2, the CDR3 gives the full variable domain: NAGVMQNPRHLVRRRGQEARLRCSPMKGHSHVYWYRQLPEEGLKFMVYLQKENIIDESGMPKERFSAEFPKEGPSILRIQQVVRGDSAAYFCASSPWDADTGELFFGEGSRLTVL.

The gene calls are TRBV5-1 and TRBJ2-7, with 9 bases identical to TRBD2. The CDR3 runs to 15 residues. CDR1 and CDR2 (germline): SGHRS, YFSETQ. V was pared by 4 bases and J by 2 bases, with 7 bases of the junction left unmatched. DNA for the CDR3: TGCGCCAGCAGCCCCATGACTAGCGGAGCCTACGAGCAGTACTTC. Residues: CASSPMTSGAYEQYF.

The chain carries TRBV29-1 and TRBJ2-5, with TRBD2 matching over 7 bases. Germline CDR1 reads SQVTM; CDR2 reads ANQGSEA. The V and J ends lost 4 bases and 3 bases, in that order; junction bases with no gene match: 2. The CDR3 is 12 amino acids. The CDR3, as DNA: TGCAGCGTTGCTCTAGCGGAAGAGACCCAGTACTTC. Its protein is CSVALAEETQYF.

This clone showed up just a few times. The genes are TRBV5-1 and TRBJ1-5; no clear D. Trimming shortened V by 0 bases and J by 3 bases, and 10 bases separated the two germline ends. This CDR3 contains 15 residues. CDR1 SGHRS and CDR2 YFSETQ come from the germline V gene. The DNA of the CDR3 is TGCGCCAGCAGCTTGGGACACCAACCCAATCAGCCCCAGCATTTT. This sequence encodes CASSLGHQPNQPQHF.

V is TRBV5-1 and J is TRBJ2-3, with TRBD1 matching 7 bases. Germline trimming cut 3 bases from V and 2 bases from J; bases unmatched to any gene: 6. The CDR3 has 15 residues. Per germline, CDR1 SGHRS and CDR2 YFSETQ. The CDR3 protein is CASSYGTELTDTQYF. CDR3 DNA sequence: TGCGCCAGCAGCTACGGGACAGAGCTCACAGATACGCAGTATTTT.

The chain joins TRBV7-6 to TRBJ2-7; TRBD1 aligns across 10 bases. This CDR3 contains 16 residues. V gave up 5 bases and J gave up 2 bases; unmatched junction bases: 9. From germline, CDR1 is SGHVS and CDR2 FNYEAQ. The DNA of the CDR3 is TGTGCCAGCAGCCCGCCGGGGGGACAGGGGCCCTACGAGCAGTACTTC. Amino acids: CASSPPGGQGPYEQYF.

CDR3 loop: CASSGPPSGTGELFF. The CDR3 DNA follows: TGTGCCAGCAGCGGCCCTCCTAGCGGCACCGGGGAGCTGTTTTTT. This rearrangement joins TRBV5-4 to TRBJ2-2; 7 bases fit TRBD2. The CDR3 runs 15 residues. After removal of 4 bases from V and 4 bases from J, the junction contained 7 bases not matched to a gene. Germline lookup yields CDR1 SGHNT and CDR2 YYREEE (reference sequence).

The J gene is TRBJ2-1, the V gene TRBV10-2; the match to TRBD2 covers 16 bases. CDR1 is WSHSY, CDR2 SAAADI, per germline. This CDR3 region has 20 residues. J was trimmed by 0 bases and V by 5 bases; bases with no gene match: 10. The CDR3 reads CASSNPGLAGGRGSYNEQFF. CDR3 DNA sequence: TGCGCCAGCAGTAATCCGGGACTAGCGGGAGGGCGAGGCTCCTACAATGAGCAGTTCTTC.

This clone was observed a handful of times. The sample has other DNA sequences that encode this CDR3 too. The CDR3 protein is CAWSVGQGVEKLFF. The CDR3 nucleotides are TGTGCCTGGAGTGTTGGGCAGGGCGTTGAAAAACTGTTTTTT. This rearrangement joins TRBV30 to TRBJ1-4, with a tentative D call TRBD1 (5 bases). V lost 0 bases and J lost 7, with 12 bases in between. Germline loops: CDR1 GTSNPN, CDR2 SVGIG (reference sequence). There are 14 residues in the CDR3.

The chain has TRBV2 and TRBJ2-3; no firm D call. Trimming took off 7 bases at V and 1 base at J, with 9 bases between the two ends. This CDR3 comprises 13 residues. Germline assignment: CDR1 SNHLY and CDR2 FYNNEI. CDR3 protein: CASTPTRTDTQYF. The CDR3, as DNA: TGTGCCAGCACGCCCACTCGCACAGATACGCAGTATTTT.

The chain has TRBV4-2 and TRBJ2-1, with TRBD2 identical over 12 bases. The CDR3 spans 15 residues. Germline V gene data show CDR1 as LGHNA and CDR2 as YNFKEQ. Trimming at V came to 5 bases and at J to 9 bases, leaving 8 bases not matched to a gene. The CDR3 region has the DNA TGTGCCAGCAGCAGACTAGCGGGAGTCCAGGGTGAGCAGTTCTTC. Its translation: CASSRLAGVQGEQFF.

This clone was recorded once. J is TRBJ1-5 and V is TRBV4-2; D unresolved. Trimming cost V 2 bases and J 2 bases, with 13 bases left between them. CDR1 is LGHNA and CDR2 is YNFKEQ in the germline V gene. This CDR3 region has 16 residues. CDR3 sequence (DNA): TGTGCCAGCAGCCAAAAGGGAACTAATGGCAATCAGCCCCAGCATTTT. Amino acid sequence: CASSQKGTNGNQPQHF.

The gene calls are TRBV5-1 and TRBJ2-1, with 13 bases fitting TRBD2. The J segment lost 10 bases and the V segment lost 4 bases, leaving 8 bases of the junction unmatched. Per the germline V gene, CDR1 is SGHRS and CDR2 is YFSETQ. This CDR3 is built from 15 residues. CDR3 loop: CASSATSGRGLEQFF. In DNA, the CDR3 is TGCGCCAGCAGCGCCACTAGCGGGAGGGGTTTGGAGCAGTTCTTC.

The rearrangement links TRBV28 to TRBJ1-2, with a possible D match to TRBD1 (5 bases). From germline, CDR1 is MDHEN and CDR2 SYDVKM. The CDR3 consists of 13 residues. Trimming stripped 9 bases from V and 6 bases from J, with 17 bases between. CDR3 in DNA: TGTGCCAGTACGACCCCTGACAGCCATGGCTACACCTTC. It yields the protein CASTTPDSHGYTF.